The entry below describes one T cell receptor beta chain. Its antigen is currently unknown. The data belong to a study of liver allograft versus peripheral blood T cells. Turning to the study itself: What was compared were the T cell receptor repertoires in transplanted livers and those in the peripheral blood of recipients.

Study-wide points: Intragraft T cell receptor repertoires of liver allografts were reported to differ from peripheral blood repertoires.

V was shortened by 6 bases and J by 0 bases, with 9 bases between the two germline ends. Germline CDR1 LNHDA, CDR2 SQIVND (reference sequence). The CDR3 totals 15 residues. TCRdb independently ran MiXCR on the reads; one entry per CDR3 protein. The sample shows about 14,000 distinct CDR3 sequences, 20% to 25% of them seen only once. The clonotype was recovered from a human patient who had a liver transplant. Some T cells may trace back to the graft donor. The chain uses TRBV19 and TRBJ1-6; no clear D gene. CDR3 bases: TGTGCCAGTAGCCGAGGCCGCTCCTATAATTCACCCCTCCACTTT. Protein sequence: CASSRGRSYNSPLHF.